Sequencing of this TCR beta chain was carried out in a study of blood T cell repertoires in COVID-19. Study background: Nucleic acid was either cDNA or gDNA, and it came from T cells, B-cell-depleted T cells, or PBMCs.

CDR3 length: 16 residues. J was trimmed by 3 bases and V by 5 bases; bases with no gene match: 6. Germline-derived CDR1 and CDR2 are SGHRS and YFSETQ. In the original workflow: Reference gene primers were amplified, and this amplification served to estimate nucleated cell counts. This table comes from immunoSEQ multiplex PCR, and its TCRdb copy is limited to in-frame clones, with some not included. That table furnishes V, J and clone size, whereas the DNA furnished D and trimming. This sample has 95,000 to 150,000 clones; roughly 86% occur once, and the top ten carry approximately 5%. The sequence was collected from a human donor in a cohort sampled during active COVID-19. The material sequenced was peripheral blood. The chain joins TRBV5-1 to TRBJ1-4; TRBD1 agrees at 11 bases. The CDR3 nucleotides are TGCGCCAGCAGGTCCGGGACAGGGGGACCTAATGAAAAACTGTTTTTT. Its protein product is CASRSGTGGPNEKLFF.